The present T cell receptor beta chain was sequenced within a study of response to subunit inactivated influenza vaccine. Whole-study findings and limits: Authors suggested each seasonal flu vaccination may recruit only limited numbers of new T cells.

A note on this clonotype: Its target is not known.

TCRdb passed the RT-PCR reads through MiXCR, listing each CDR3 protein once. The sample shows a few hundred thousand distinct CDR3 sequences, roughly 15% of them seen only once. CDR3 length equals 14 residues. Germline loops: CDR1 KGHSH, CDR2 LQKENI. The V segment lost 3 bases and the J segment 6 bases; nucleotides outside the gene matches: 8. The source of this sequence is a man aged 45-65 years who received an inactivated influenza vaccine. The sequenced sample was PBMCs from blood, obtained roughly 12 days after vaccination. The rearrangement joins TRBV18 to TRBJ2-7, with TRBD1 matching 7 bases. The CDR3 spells CASSPGGTEGEQYF. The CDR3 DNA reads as TGTGCCAGCTCACCCGGTGGGACAGAGGGCGAGCAGTACTTC.